These T cell receptor beta chains were read from a single sample in a study of CD8 T cells in Susac syndrome. TCRdb re-called the immunoSEQ multiplex PCR reads with MiXCR, one entry per CDR3 protein. In the table there are 160,000 or so distinct CDR3 sequences, roughly 95% of which are singletons. The specimen sequenced was CD8+ T cells from PBMCs. All receptors come from a human donor with multiple sclerosis. CDR3s include the opening cysteine and the closing phenylalanine or tryptophan. A D gene is named only where the DNA matches it firmly.

j_call,d_call,v_call,cdr3_nt,cdr3_aa
TRBJ2-5,NA,TRBV4-1,TGCGCCAGCAGCCCAGCTCCGAGGTCCCAAGAGACCCAGTACTTC,CASSPAPRSQETQYF
TRBJ2-2,NA,TRBV20-1,TGCAGTGCGGGTAGCACCTACACCGGGGAGCTGTTTTTT,CSAGSTYTGELFF
TRBJ2-1,NA,TRBV29-1,TGCAGCGTTGAAGAGGCACAAAAGTACAATGAGCAGTTCTTC,CSVEEAQKYNEQFF
TRBJ2-7,TRBD1,TRBV28,TGTGCCAGCAGTACCCGGGACAGGGGTGTTCGGGGGCAGTACTTC,CASSTRDRGVRGQYF
TRBJ2-7,NA,TRBV3-1,TGTGCCAGCAGCCAAGCTGGGACATCCTACGAGCAGTACTTC,CASSQAGTSYEQYF
TRBJ2-4,NA,TRBV7-9,TGTGCCAGCAGCCAACAGGGTAGGGCAAACATTCAGTACTTC,CASSQQGRANIQYF
TRBJ2-7,TRBD1,TRBV20-1,TGCAGTGCTAGAGATGGACAGGGGAGCTCCTACGAGCAGTACTTC,CSARDGQGSSYEQYF
TRBJ1-1,NA,TRBV20-1,TGCAGTGCTATCCAGGGGTTTGAAGCTTTCTTT,CSAIQGFEAFF
TRBJ2-5,TRBD2,TRBV15,TGTGCCACCAGCACGTTACTAAGACTAGCGGGAGCTCAAGAGACCCAGTACTTC,CATSTLLRLAGAQETQYF
TRBJ2-6,TRBD1,TRBV15,TGTGCCACCAGAGACAGGGGGGCCGTCTCTGGGGCCAACGTCCTGACTTTC,CATRDRGAVSGANVLTF
TRBJ1-1,NA,TRBV29-1,TGCAGCTCCGGTGGCGCTGAAGCTTTCTTT,CSSGGAEAFF
TRBJ1-6,NA,TRBV2,TGTGCCAGCAGTGATACGGACTATAATTCACCCCTCCACTTT,CASSDTDYNSPLHF
TRBJ2-7,NA,TRBV19,TGTGCCAGTAGTATAGACGGGAGCGGCTCCTACGAGCAGTACTTC,CASSIDGSGSYEQYF
TRBJ1-1,NA,TRBV6-6,TGTGCCAGCAGTCGGACAGAGAGGGCTGAAGCTTTCTTT,CASSRTERAEAFF
TRBJ1-2,NA,TRBV29-1,TGCAGCGTTCCTGGAGAAATGGGTGGCTACACCTTC,CSVPGEMGGYTF
TRBJ1-2,TRBD1,TRBV9,TGTGCCAGCAGCGTAGACATCGGAAGGACAGGGGAGTTCGACTATGGCTACACCTTC,CASSVDIGRTGEFDYGYTF
TRBJ2-5,NA,TRBV2,TGTGCCAGCATCCGGAAATCACAAGAGACCCAGTACTTC,CASIRKSQETQYF
TRBJ2-5,NA,TRBV3-1,TGTGCCAGCAAGGTTAGGGAGGACCAAGAGACCCAGTACTTC,CASKVREDQETQYF
TRBJ2-1,TRBD1,TRBV29-1,TGCAGCGTTGTTGATCCTCAGGACAGGAACAATGAGCAGTTCTTC,CSVVDPQDRNNEQFF
TRBJ1-2,NA,TRBV7-9,TGTGCCAGCAGCTCCGGGGCTAGTTCGGGTGACTATGGCTACACCTTC,CASSSGASSGDYGYTF
TRBJ1-1,NA,TRBV27,TGTGCCAGCAGTTTTACGGCGTACACTGAAGCTTTCTTT,CASSFTAYTEAFF
TRBJ1-6,NA,TRBV9,TGTGCCAGCAGCCCCCGCGGAAGCTCCTATAATTCACCCCTCCACTTT,CASSPRGSSYNSPLHF
TRBJ2-3,NA,TRBV12-3/TRBV12-4,TGTGCCAGCAGTTTAAGGTCGACTCTCATCGTCCCAGATACGCAGTATTTT,CASSLRSTLIVPDTQYF
TRBJ1-5,NA,TRBV20-1,TGCAGTGCAAGCACCTTAGATTATAGCAATCAGCCCCAGCATTTT,CSASTLDYSNQPQHF
TRBJ1-1,TRBD1,TRBV20-1,TGCAGTGCTAAGGGGGCTACTGAAGCTTTCTTT,CSAKGATEAFF